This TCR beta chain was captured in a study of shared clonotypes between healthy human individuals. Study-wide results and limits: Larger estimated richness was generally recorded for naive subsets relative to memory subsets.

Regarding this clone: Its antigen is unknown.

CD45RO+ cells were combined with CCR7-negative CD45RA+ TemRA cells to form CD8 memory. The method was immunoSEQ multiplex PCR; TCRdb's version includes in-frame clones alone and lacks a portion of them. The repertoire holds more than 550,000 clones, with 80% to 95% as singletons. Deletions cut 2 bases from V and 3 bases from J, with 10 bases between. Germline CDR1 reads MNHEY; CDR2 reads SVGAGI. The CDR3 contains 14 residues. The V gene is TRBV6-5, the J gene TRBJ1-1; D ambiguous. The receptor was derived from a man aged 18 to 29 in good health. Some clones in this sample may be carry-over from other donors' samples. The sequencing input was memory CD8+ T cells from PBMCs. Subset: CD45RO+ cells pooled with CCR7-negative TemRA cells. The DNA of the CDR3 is TGTGCCAGCAGTTACAATAGCGGACACACTGAAGCTTTCTTT. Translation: CASSYNSGHTEAFF.